This TCR beta chain originates from a study of T cell responses to AZD1222 COVID-19 vaccine. In the study overall: Combined were second doses at about 4 or about 12 weeks.

Between the trimmed V and J ends, which lost 4 bases and 2 bases, there was a span of 14 bases. Germline lookup yields CDR1 LGHNA and CDR2 YNFKEQ. The CDR3 spans 15 residues. The protocol was immunoSEQ multiplex PCR, while the TCRdb copy is restricted to in-frame clones and leaves out a portion. This sample yields 110,000 to 150,000 clones, of which 85% to 95% are seen a single time; 7.5% to 9.5% belongs to the top ten. The sequence came from an adult in good health. The V call is TRBV4-2, the J call TRBJ1-2, with D maybe TRBD1 (6 bases). The sequencing here drew on peripheral blood, taken on day 0 of AZD1222 vaccination. CDR3 nucleotide sequence: TGTGCCAGCAGCCCTGCCCGGGACACGAACTATGGCTACACCTTC. Amino acids: CASSPARDTNYGYTF.